Shown below are 11 T cell receptor beta chains from a single sample sequenced in a study of cytomegalovirus exposure and HLA in healthy donors. Researchers ran the PCR with 60 Vbeta and 13 Jbeta primers. Clones were read by immunoSEQ multiplex PCR, and TCRdb kept only the in-frame ones, dropping some. The sample shows 73,000 or so clones, under 85% of them seen only once. What was sequenced was PBMCs. These receptor sequences come from a woman in her 40s in good health and CMV-seropositive.

The V gene is TRBV6-5, the J gene TRBJ2-1; 11 bases are shared with TRBD2. V trimming: 0 bases; J trimming: 13 bases; junction bases outside the gene matches: 5. The germline CDR1 and CDR2 sequences are MNHEY and SVGAGI. The CDR3 spans 14 residues. Here the CDR3 reads CASSYSTSGVQQFF. CDR3 DNA: TGTGCCAGCAGTTACTCGACTAGCGGGGTCCAACAGTTCTTC.

The rearrangement uses TRBV5-4 and TRBJ2-1; D possibly corresponds to TRBD1 (6 bases). CDR1 is SGHNT and CDR2 is YYREEE in the germline V gene (reference sequence). Deletions cut 3 bases from V and 11 bases from J, with 21 bases between. There are 15 residues in the CDR3. CDR3 region: CASSSPGLQGKKQFF. The CDR3 nucleotides are TGTGCCAGCAGCTCACCGGGTCTACAGGGAAAGAAGCAGTTCTTC.

The rearrangement joins TRBV7-7 to TRBJ2-2, with D hard to call. In germline, CDR1 is SSHAT, CDR2 FNYEAQ (reference sequence). V was cut by 4 bases and J by 6 bases, with 6 bases left in between. The CDR3 has 12 residues. CDR3 region: CASSSYPGELFF. CDR3 sequence (DNA): TGTGCCAGCAGCTCCTATCCCGGGGAGCTGTTTTTT.

The chain uses TRBV7-9 and TRBJ1-6; D possibly corresponds to TRBD1 (5 bases). Germline CDR1 and CDR2: SEHNR and FQNEAQ (reference sequence). This CDR3 has 13 amino acids. Trimming removed 5 bases at V and 8 bases at J, with 10 bases between. CDR3 amino acids: CASSLSRDSPLHF. CDR3 DNA sequence: TGTGCCAGCAGCCTTTCCAGGGATTCACCCCTCCACTTT.

The chain combines TRBV30 with TRBJ1-1; no clear D. CDR1 and CDR2 (germline): GTSNPN, SVGIG (reference sequence). CDR3 length: 11 residues. The CDR3 loop is CAGSANTEAFF. The DNA of the CDR3 is TGTGCTGGGAGCGCGAACACTGAAGCTTTCTTT. The full variable domain, in which reference TRBV30 and TRBJ1-1 provide the parts outside the CDR3, is SQTIHQWPATLVQPVGSPLSLECTVEGTSNPNLYWYRQAAGRGLQLLFYSVGIGQISSEVPQNLSASRPQDRQFILSSKKLLLSDSGFYLCAGSANTEAFFGQGTRLTVV.

CDR3 in amino acids: CASSAQRGDNEQFF. The CDR3 DNA sequence: TGTGCCAGCAGTGCCCAGCGGGGCGACAATGAGCAGTTCTTC. The rearrangement joins TRBV2 to TRBJ2-1, with TRBD2 matching over 7 bases. This CDR3 has 14 residues. Germline V gives CDR1 SNHLY, CDR2 FYNNEI. After removal of 4 bases from V and 5 bases from J, the junction contained 5 bases not matched to a gene.

The chain is built from TRBV29-1 and TRBJ2-3; 8 bases fit TRBD2. CDR3 length equals 15 residues. Germline V CDR1 and CDR2: SQVTM, ANQGSEA. The trim removed 4 bases at V and 4 bases at J, leaving 10 bases unmatched. The DNA for the CDR3 is TGCAGCGTTGGAGGTCGGGGGGGAAGATCAGATACGCAGTATTTT. Translation: CSVGGRGGRSDTQYF.

The V and J genes are TRBV7-2 and TRBJ1-1; 9 bases are shared with TRBD1. Trimming took 2 bases from V and 5 from J; bases not matched to a gene: 9. The CDR3 totals 16 residues. Germline V gene data show CDR1 as SGHTA and CDR2 as FQGNSA. DNA of the CDR3: TGTGCCAGCAGCTTAACGCCGTTTGGACAGGGGACTGAAGCTTTCTTT. This sequence encodes CASSLTPFGQGTEAFF. Full variable domain (remainder filled in from reference TRBV7-2 and TRBJ1-1): GAGVSQSPSNKVTEKGKDVELRCDPISGHTALYWYRQSLGQGLEFLIYFQGNSAPDKSGLPSDRFSAERTGGSVSTLTIQRTQQEDSAVYLCASSLTPFGQGTEAFFGQGTRLTVV.

The chain has TRBV18 and TRBJ1-1, with TRBD1 identical over 10 bases. Germline loops: CDR1 KGHSH, CDR2 LQKENI. V lost 2 bases and J lost 7; bases outside the gene matches: 7. The CDR3 extends over 15 amino acids. The CDR3 DNA sequence: TGTGCCAGCTCACCAGACAGGGGGCTTATGGATGAAGCTTTCTTT. This sequence encodes CASSPDRGLMDEAFF.

The J gene is TRBJ2-7, the V gene TRBV14; maybe TRBD1 (6 bases). Trimming left V 1 base short and J 5 bases short, with 12 bases between. The length of the CDR3 is 14 residues. In germline, CDR1 is SGHDN, CDR2 FVKESK. CDR3 sequence reads: CASSQGGGIDEQYF. CDR3 bases: TGTGCCAGCAGCCAAGGAGGGGGAATCGACGAGCAGTACTTC.

The rearrangement joins TRBV6-5 to TRBJ2-7; 7 bases line up with TRBD2. The V segment lost 2 bases and the J segment 9 bases; nucleotides outside the gene matches: 10. CDR3 length equals 14 residues. CDR1 is MNHEY and CDR2 is SVGAGI in the germline V gene. The CDR3, as DNA: TGTGCCAGCAGTTACGAGCGGGATCCGGCCGCGCAGTACTTC. Translating gives CASSYERDPAAQYF.